The 26 T cell receptor beta chains presented below share a single source sample, sequenced in a study of graft-versus-host responses after intestinal transplantation. Their cognate antigens are unknown. Assay: immunoSEQ multiplex PCR; the TCRdb copy retains only in-frame clones and omits some. The sample contains just under 90,000 clones, roughly 87% of which appear only once. The specimen was unstimulated CD8+ T cells sorted from spleen or lymph node cells, collected before intestinal transplant. The origin of the receptors is a human donor who received an intestinal transplant.

As regards this clone: One junction end disagrees with the germline gene, perhaps due to a read error. V gene TRBV5-6 combines with J gene TRBJ2-3; 7 nucleotides agree with TRBD2. From germline, CDR1 is SGHDT and CDR2 YYEEEE. This CDR3 is built from 11 residues. CDR3 sequence (DNA): TGTGCCAGCAGTTTGGGGAGGGCGCAGTATTTT. Its translation: CASSLGRAQYF.

V and J are TRBV29-1 and TRBJ2-7, with TRBD1 matching over 7 bases. Germline CDR1 SQVTM, CDR2 ANQGSEA. V lost 1 base and J lost 1; bases outside the gene matches: 4. This CDR3 comprises 14 residues. In DNA form, the CDR3 reads TGCAGCGTTGAAGGGACAGGAGCATCCTACGAGCAGTACTTC. Its protein product is CSVEGTGASYEQYF.

The chain carries TRBV7-9 and TRBJ2-1, with 11 bases fitting TRBD1. Germline V lookup: CDR1 SEHNR, CDR2 FQNEAQ (reference sequence). The CDR3 totals 18 residues. Trimming took 2 bases from V and 8 from J; bases not matched to a gene: 14. The CDR3 nucleotides read TGTGCCAGCAGCTTACTACCTCGTCCGGGACAGGGGGTTTATGAGCAGTTCTTC. Translating it yields CASSLLPRPGQGVYEQFF.

This clone was counted between two and nine times. The gene calls are TRBV6-6 and TRBJ1-2; maybe TRBD1 (5 bases). This CDR3 comprises 15 residues. V was shortened by 2 bases and J by 5 bases, with 15 bases between the two germline ends. Germline CDR1 and CDR2: MNHNY and SVGAGI (reference sequence). The DNA for the CDR3 is TGTGCCAGCAGTTACGTCTCACAGGTGATTTATGGCTACACCTTC. Protein sequence: CASSYVSQVIYGYTF.

This clone was counted a single time. The chain uses TRBV9 and TRBJ2-7; the D is unclear. Trimming cost V 0 bases and J 6 bases, with 7 bases left between them. Germline assignment: CDR1 SGDLS and CDR2 YYNGEE. The CDR3 is made up of 12 amino acids. The CDR3 bases are TGTGCCAGCAGCGTAGGCTACGGCGAGCAGTACTTC. Its protein product is CASSVGYGEQYF.

V and J are TRBV5-1 and TRBJ2-1; 10 nucleotides align to TRBD1. The germline gives CDR1 SGHRS, CDR2 YFSETQ. V was clipped by 8 bases and J by 6 bases; unmatched bases: 8. The CDR3 length is 14 residues. This CDR3 is CASVSGTGANEQFF. The CDR3 region has the DNA TGCGCCAGTGTGTCCGGGACAGGGGCCAATGAGCAGTTCTTC.

This clone has only one observation. The V call is TRBV4-2, the J call TRBJ1-1, with D perhaps TRBD1 (6 bases). CDR1 is LGHNA and CDR2 is YNFKEQ in the germline V gene. The CDR3 runs 15 residues. V was clipped by 3 bases and J by 3 bases, with 14 bases between them. The CDR3 DNA reads as TGTGCCAGCAGCCAGCCAGGGGCGGCGGACACTGAAGCTTTCTTT. Translated: CASSQPGAADTEAFF.

This clone is medium-sized. The same CDR3 is also encoded by other DNA sequences in this sample. The chain employs TRBV7-3 and TRBJ2-3; D is undetermined. The CDR3 contains 13 residues. CDR1 is SGHTA and CDR2 is FQGTGA in the germline V gene. Trimming removed 2 bases at V and 2 bases at J, with 5 bases between. CDR3: CASSLGFTDTQYF. As DNA, the CDR3 is TGTGCCAGCAGCTTAGGCTTCACAGATACGCAGTATTTT.

The genes are TRBV4-2 and TRBJ1-4; 7 bases agree with TRBD1. The germline V gene has CDR1 LGHNA and CDR2 YNFKEQ. This CDR3 is built from 20 residues. Germline trimming cut 2 bases from V and 0 bases from J; bases unmatched to any gene: 15. The CDR3 region has the DNA TGTGCCAGCAGCCAACAGGGACAGCCTACCTTCTCTGCAACTAATGAAAAACTGTTTTTT. Translating gives CASSQQGQPTFSATNEKLFF.

This chain uses TRBV30 with TRBJ2-2; D is tentatively TRBD1 or TRBD2 (5 bases each). The CDR3 has 15 residues. Trimming removed 7 bases from V and 1 base from J, with 16 bases in between. CDR1 GTSNPN and CDR2 SVGIG come from the germline V gene (reference sequence). This chain's CDR3 is CAYNVGVLNTGELFF. The DNA for the CDR3 is TGTGCCTATAACGTGGGGGTGTTGAACACCGGGGAGCTGTTTTTT. The complete variable domain, with remaining parts taken from reference TRBV30 and TRBJ2-2, reads SQTIHQWPATLVQPVGSPLSLECTVEGTSNPNLYWYRQAAGRGLQLLFYSVGIGQISSEVPQNLSASRPQDRQFILSSKKLLLSDSGFYLCAYNVGVLNTGELFFGEGSRLTVL.

J is TRBJ2-1 and V is TRBV4-1, with 10 bases fitting TRBD2. The germline V gene encodes CDR1 MGHRA and CDR2 YSYEKL. J was trimmed by 2 bases and V by 0 bases; bases with no gene match: 7. The CDR3 totals 18 residues. CDR3 amino acids: CASSQERAGGSTYNEQFF. The CDR3 DNA sequence: TGCGCCAGCAGCCAAGAACGAGCGGGGGGGTCTACCTACAATGAGCAGTTCTTC.

This chain joins TRBV2 and TRBJ2-1; TRBD2 might be the D (6 bases). The V gene's germline CDR1 is SNHLY and CDR2 FYNNEI. This CDR3 region has 17 residues. The ends were cut back, 11 bases at V and 0 bases at J, with 23 bases in the middle. CDR3 sequence (DNA): TGTGCCTCACAAAGGGACGGGAGAGAGGGCTCCTACAATGAGCAGTTCTTC. Its protein product is CASQRDGREGSYNEQFF.

This clone has just a few counts. V is TRBV14 and J is TRBJ2-7, with 11 bases identical to TRBD2. Germline trimming cut 2 bases from V and 6 bases from J; bases unmatched to any gene: 9. CDR1 and CDR2 from the germline V gene are SGHDN and FVKESK. The CDR3 loop spans 16 amino acids. The CDR3 DNA follows: TGTGCCAGCAGCCAACTAGCGGGAGGTTTCCTACCCGAGCAGTACTTC. Translating it yields CASSQLAGGFLPEQYF. Supplemented by reference TRBV14 and TRBJ2-7, the full variable domain reads EAGVTQFPSHSVIEKGQTVTLRCDPISGHDNLYWYRRVMGKEIKFLLHFVKESKQDESGMPNNRFLAERTGGTYSTLKVQPAELEDSGVYFCASSQLAGGFLPEQYFGPGTRLTVT.

Regarding this clone: The junction departs from germline at one end; a sequencing error may be responsible. In DNA, the CDR3 is TGTGCCTGCAGTAGTGAGGGATTGACCTACAATGAGCAGTTCTTC. It encodes CACSSEGLTYNEQFF. The chain joins TRBV6-1 to TRBJ2-1; the D gene is possibly TRBD2 (5 bases). CDR3 length: 15 amino acids. Germline lookup yields CDR1 MNHNS and CDR2 SASEGT.

The V gene is TRBV9, the J gene TRBJ2-7; unclear D gene. The length of the CDR3 is 14 residues. Germline CDR1 and CDR2: SGDLS and YYNGEE. Deletions cut 3 bases from V and 5 bases from J, with 15 bases between. CDR3 coding DNA: TGTGCCAGCAGCGCAGACCCTCGGGTGGACGAGCAGTACTTC. Protein product: CASSADPRVDEQYF.

V is TRBV2 and J is TRBJ1-2; D might be TRBD1 (6 bases). The CDR3 is 14 residues long. Germline V CDR1 and CDR2: SNHLY, FYNNEI. Trimming took 11 bases from V and 2 from J, leaving 18 bases between them. CDR3 loop: CAYDRTGENYGYTF. As DNA, the CDR3 is TGTGCCTACGACAGGACGGGGGAGAACTATGGCTACACCTTC.

The chain uses TRBV2 and TRBJ2-7; 7 bases agree with TRBD1. J was trimmed by 0 bases and V by 1 base; bases with no gene match: 6. The CDR3 extends over 16 amino acids. Germline CDR1 SNHLY, CDR2 FYNNEI. CDR3 residues: CASSEVRTGSSYEQYF. CDR3 nucleotides: TGTGCCAGCAGTGAAGTTCGGACAGGCAGCTCCTACGAGCAGTACTTC.

This clone has a single count. The gene calls are TRBV7-9 and TRBJ2-1; 11 nucleotides match TRBD1. The CDR3 has 13 residues. With 5 bases clipped from V and 9 bases from J, the junction kept 3 bases outside the gene matches. Germline V CDR1 and CDR2: SEHNR, FQNEAQ (reference sequence). CDR3 region: CASSGQGALEQFF. CDR3 nucleotides: TGTGCCAGCAGCGGACAGGGGGCGCTTGAGCAGTTCTTC.

V and J are TRBV6-1 and TRBJ2-7, with no clear D. The CDR3 spans 15 residues. Germline V CDR1 and CDR2: MNHNS, SASEGT. V was trimmed by 2 bases and J by 2 bases, leaving 13 bases between them. This CDR3 reads CASSEINSPTYEQYF. Here the CDR3 DNA reads TGTGCCAGCAGTGAAATTAATAGTCCCACCTACGAGCAGTACTTC.

This rearrangement joins TRBV5-1 to TRBJ2-2; 9 bases line up with TRBD1. The germline V gene has CDR1 SGHRS and CDR2 YFSETQ. Unmatched junction bases numbered 13, after V lost 4 bases and J lost 3 bases. The CDR3 runs to 18 residues. In nucleotides, the CDR3 is TGCGCCAGCAGCGAGATTCCTCCGGGACAGGGTTACACCGGGGAGCTGTTTTTT. Protein sequence: CASSEIPPGQGYTGELFF. The variable domain in full, with the rest retrieved from reference TRBV5-1 and TRBJ2-2, is KAGVTQTPRYLIKTRGQQVTLSCSPISGHRSVSWYQQTPGQGLQFLFEYFSETQRNKGNFPGRFSGRQFSNSRSEMNVSTLELGDSALYLCASSEIPPGQGYTGELFFGEGSRLTVL.

CDR3 nucleotide sequence: TGTGCCAGCAGTGACGGACAGGGCCTAGAGCAGTACTTC. Translated, it gives CASSDGQGLEQYF. The J gene is TRBJ2-7, the V gene TRBV5-6; 8 nucleotides line up with TRBD1. V lost 5 bases to trimming and J lost 7 bases; unmatched junction nucleotides: 8. This CDR3 region has 13 residues. From germline, CDR1 is SGHDT and CDR2 YYEEEE.

The V gene is TRBV29-1, the J gene TRBJ1-4; D perhaps matches TRBD1 (6 bases). The V end lost 0 bases, the J end lost 5 bases, and 10 bases lay between the germline ends. This CDR3 spans 14 amino acids. The germline gives CDR1 SQVTM, CDR2 ANQGSEA. Here the CDR3 DNA reads TGCAGCGTTGAAGATAGGACAGCAAATGAAAAACTGTTTTTT. Its translation is CSVEDRTANEKLFF.

The chain employs TRBV27 and TRBJ2-1, with D unresolved. The V end was cut by 3 bases, the J end by 2 bases, with 11 bases between. The CDR3 has 15 residues. Germline CDR1 is MNHEY and CDR2 is SMNVEV (reference sequence). Written as DNA, the CDR3 is TGTGCCAGCAGTTTGTGGGGTATAGCCTACAATGAGCAGTTCTTC. Protein: CASSLWGIAYNEQFF.

This chain joins TRBV19 and TRBJ2-7, with 7 bases fitting TRBD1. CDR3 size: 17 residues. J was trimmed by 1 base and V by 5 bases; bases with no gene match: 14. Germline CDR1 is LNHDA and CDR2 is SQIVND (reference sequence). The CDR3 loop is CASSPHPDRMGSYEQYF. CDR3 nucleotide sequence: TGTGCCAGTAGTCCCCACCCGGACAGGATGGGGTCCTACGAGCAGTACTTC.

The chain uses TRBV21-1 and TRBJ2-7; the table's D call TRBD1 went unverified against the DNA. TRBV21-1 has pseudogene status. CDR3 length: 15 amino acids. The CDR3 nucleotides read TGTGCCAGCACCCTACAGGTCCCCCCCTCCTACGAGCAGTACTTC. Translation gives CASTLQVPPSYEQYF.

This sequence joins TRBV5-1 and TRBJ1-5, with TRBD1 matching over 8 bases. V dropped 4 bases and J dropped 6; count of bases not matched to a gene: 3. The CDR3 covers 13 residues. CDR1 is SGHRS and CDR2 is YFSETQ in the germline V gene. The CDR3 protein is CASSQTGAQPQHF. CDR3 sequence (DNA): TGCGCCAGCAGCCAGACAGGGGCTCAGCCCCAGCATTTT. Full variable domain (missing parts from reference TRBV5-1 and TRBJ1-5): KAGVTQTPRYLIKTRGQQVTLSCSPISGHRSVSWYQQTPGQGLQFLFEYFSETQRNKGNFPGRFSGRQFSNSRSEMNVSTLELGDSALYLCASSQTGAQPQHFGDGTRLSIL.